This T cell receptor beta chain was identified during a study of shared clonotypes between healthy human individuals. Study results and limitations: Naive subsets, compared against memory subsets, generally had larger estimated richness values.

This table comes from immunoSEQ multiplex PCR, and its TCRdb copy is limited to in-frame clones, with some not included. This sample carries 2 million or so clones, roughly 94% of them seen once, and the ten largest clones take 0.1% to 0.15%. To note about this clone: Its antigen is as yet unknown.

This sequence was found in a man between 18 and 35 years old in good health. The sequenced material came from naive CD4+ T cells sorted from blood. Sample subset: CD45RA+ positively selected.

CDR3 amino acids: CSAREKVEAFF. The CDR3 coding sequence is TGCAGTGCTAGAGAAAAGGTAGAAGCTTTCTTT. The rearrangement joins TRBV20-1 to TRBJ1-1, with D unresolved. CDR1 and CDR2 from the germline V gene are DFQATT and SNEGSKA (reference sequence). The CDR3 length is 11 residues. V was cut by 0 bases and J by 8 bases, with 7 bases left in between.